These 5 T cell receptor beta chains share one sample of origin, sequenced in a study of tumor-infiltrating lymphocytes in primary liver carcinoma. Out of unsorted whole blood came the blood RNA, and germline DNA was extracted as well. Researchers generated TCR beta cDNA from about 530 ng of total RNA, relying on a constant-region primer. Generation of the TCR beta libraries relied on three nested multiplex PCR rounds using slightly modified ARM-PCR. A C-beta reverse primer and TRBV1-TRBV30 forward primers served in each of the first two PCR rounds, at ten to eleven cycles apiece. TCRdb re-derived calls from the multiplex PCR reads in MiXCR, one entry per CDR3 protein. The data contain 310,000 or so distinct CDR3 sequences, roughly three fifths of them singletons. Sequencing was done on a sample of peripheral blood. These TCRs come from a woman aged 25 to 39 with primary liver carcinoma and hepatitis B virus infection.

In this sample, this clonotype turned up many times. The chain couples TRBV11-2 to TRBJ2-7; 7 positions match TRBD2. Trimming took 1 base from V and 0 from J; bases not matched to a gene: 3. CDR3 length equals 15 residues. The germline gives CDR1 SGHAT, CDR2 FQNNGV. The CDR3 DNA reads TGTGCCAGCAGCTTAGGAAGCGGGGCCTCCTACGAGCAGTACTTC. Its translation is CASSLGSGASYEQYF.

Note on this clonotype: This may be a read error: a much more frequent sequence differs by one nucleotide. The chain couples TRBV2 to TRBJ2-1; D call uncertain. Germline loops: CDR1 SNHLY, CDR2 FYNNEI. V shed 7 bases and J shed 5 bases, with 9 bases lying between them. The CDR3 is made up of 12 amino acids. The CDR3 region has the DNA TGTGCCAGCATAGGGAATAACAATGAGCAGTTCTTC. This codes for CASIGNNNEQFF.

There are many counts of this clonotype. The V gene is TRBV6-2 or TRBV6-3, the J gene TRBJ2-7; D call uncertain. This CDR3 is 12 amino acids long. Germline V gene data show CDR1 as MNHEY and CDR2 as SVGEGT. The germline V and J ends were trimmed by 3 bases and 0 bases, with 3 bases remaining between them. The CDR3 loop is CASSYPSYEQYF. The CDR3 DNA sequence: TGTGCCAGCAGTTATCCCTCCTACGAGCAGTACTTC.

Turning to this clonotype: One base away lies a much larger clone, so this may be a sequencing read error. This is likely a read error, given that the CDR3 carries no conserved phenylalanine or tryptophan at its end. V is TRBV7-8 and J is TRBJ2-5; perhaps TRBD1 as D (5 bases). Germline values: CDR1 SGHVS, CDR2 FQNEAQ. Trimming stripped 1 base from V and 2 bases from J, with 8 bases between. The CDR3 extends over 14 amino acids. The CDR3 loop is CASSLGRQQETQYL. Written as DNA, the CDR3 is TGTGCCAGCAGCTTAGGCCGACAGCAAGAGACCCAGTACCTC.

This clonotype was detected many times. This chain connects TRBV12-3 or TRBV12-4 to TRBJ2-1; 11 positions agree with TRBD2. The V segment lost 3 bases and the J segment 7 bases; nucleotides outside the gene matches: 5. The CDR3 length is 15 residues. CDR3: CASSFASSGGNEQFF. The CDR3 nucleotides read TGTGCCAGCAGTTTTGCCTCTAGCGGGGGGAATGAGCAGTTCTTC.